This T cell receptor beta chain was observed in a study of Tregs in tolerant kidney transplant recipients. This table comes from immunoSEQ multiplex PCR, and its TCRdb copy is limited to in-frame clones, with some not included. The repertoire holds 50,000 to 75,000 clones, with approximately 83% as singletons. The starting material was Tregs from blood, obtained before the transplant. The receptor's source is a human donor who received a combined kidney and bone marrow transplant.

This chain's CDR3 is CASSLVGHLSEQYF. CDR3 nucleotide sequence: TGTGCCAGCAGCTTGGTGGGCCATCTGTCGGAGCAGTACTTC. V is TRBV5-5 and J is TRBJ2-7; D remains ambiguous. The V and J ends lost 0 bases and 7 bases respectively, with 14 bases between them. The length of the CDR3 is 14 residues. Germline lookup yields CDR1 SGHKS and CDR2 YYEKEE (reference sequence).